This TCR beta chain derives from a study of T cell clusters in autoimmune cytopenias. TRB was amplified by touch-down multiplex PCR, primer pools A and B combined. TCRdb reprocessed the multiplex PCR reads and stores each CDR3 protein as one record, lacking DNA. This sample contains about 4,500 distinct CDR3 sequences. Concerning this clonotype: The target antigen is unknown.

Some 39,000 genome equivalents of blood DNA were amplified for TRB. General study results and limits: The cluster-lack signature was not seen for secondary cytopenia versus chronic lymphocytic leukemia.

Germline values: CDR1 SEHNR, CDR2 FQNEAQ (reference sequence). CDR3 length equals 14 residues. The same data also went into a second study, on T cell repertoires in aging, cancer and after chemotherapy. From that report: Donors were grouped into six age bands spanning 30 or younger through 70 or older. In cancer patients, declining TCR diversity with age involved lost richness and lost evenness. Immunological memory after chemotherapy cannot be judged from the repertoire data.

What was sequenced was peripheral blood. The chain links TRBV7-9 to TRBJ1-5. This sequence was found in a human donor in good health. CDR3 sequence reads: CASSLGGAGQPRHF.